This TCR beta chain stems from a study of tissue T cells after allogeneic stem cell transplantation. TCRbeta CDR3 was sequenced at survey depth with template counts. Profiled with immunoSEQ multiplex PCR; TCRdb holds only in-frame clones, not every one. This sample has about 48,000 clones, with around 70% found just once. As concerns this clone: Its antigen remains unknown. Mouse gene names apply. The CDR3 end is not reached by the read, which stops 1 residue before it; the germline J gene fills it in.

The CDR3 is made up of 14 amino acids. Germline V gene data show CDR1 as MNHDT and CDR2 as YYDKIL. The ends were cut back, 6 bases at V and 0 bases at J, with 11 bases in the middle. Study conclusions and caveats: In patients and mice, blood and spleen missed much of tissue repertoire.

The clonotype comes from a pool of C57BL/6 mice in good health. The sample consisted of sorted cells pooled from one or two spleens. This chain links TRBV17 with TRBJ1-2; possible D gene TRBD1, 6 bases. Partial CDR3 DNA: TGTGCTAGCAGGGTCGGGACATCAAACTCCGACTACACC. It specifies CASRVGTSNSDYT. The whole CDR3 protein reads CASRVGTSNSDYTF.